This T cell receptor (beta chain) appears in the sequencing data of a study of OX40 agonist ivuxolimab in advanced cancers. Overall study: It was ivuxolimab, an agonistic anti-OX40 (CD134) antibody, that patients were treated with.

For this clone: Its antigen is currently unknown.

The V and J ends lost 6 bases and 0 bases respectively, with 11 bases between them. This CDR3 comprises 15 residues. Germline V gene lookup returns CDR1 SGHTA and CDR2 FQGNSA. The table came from immunoSEQ multiplex PCR; TCRdb's copy has only in-frame clones and leaves some out. The data contain more than 50,000 clones, around 84% of them singletons. The study, taken as a whole, reports: Researchers report that CD8+ T cells had, on average, more expanded clones than CD4+. At 0.1 to 3.0 mg/kg, CD4+ and CD8+ blood T cells expanded clonally by week 6.

The genes are TRBV7-2 and TRBJ1-4; no clear D. This sequence originates from an adult with an advanced solid tumor such as melanoma, head and neck, liver or kidney cancer. Sample: CD4+ or CD8+ T cells sorted from blood, taken in a trial of the OX40 agonist ivuxolimab. CDR3 nucleotide sequence: TGTGCCAGCAGTCTAAAGACGGCAACTAATGAAAAACTGTTTTTT. Amino acids: CASSLKTATNEKLFF.